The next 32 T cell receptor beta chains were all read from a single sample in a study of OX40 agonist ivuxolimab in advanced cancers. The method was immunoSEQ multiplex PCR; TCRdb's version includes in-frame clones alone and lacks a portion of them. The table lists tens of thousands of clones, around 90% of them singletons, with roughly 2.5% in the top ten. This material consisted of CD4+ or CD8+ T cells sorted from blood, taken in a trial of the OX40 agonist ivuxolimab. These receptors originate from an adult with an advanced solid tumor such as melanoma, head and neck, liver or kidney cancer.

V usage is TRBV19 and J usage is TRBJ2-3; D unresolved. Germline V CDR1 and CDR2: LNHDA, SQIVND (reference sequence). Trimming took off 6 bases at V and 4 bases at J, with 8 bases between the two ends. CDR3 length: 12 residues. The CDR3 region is CASSESADTQYF. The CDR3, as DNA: TGTGCCAGTAGCGAATCCGCAGATACGCAGTATTTT.

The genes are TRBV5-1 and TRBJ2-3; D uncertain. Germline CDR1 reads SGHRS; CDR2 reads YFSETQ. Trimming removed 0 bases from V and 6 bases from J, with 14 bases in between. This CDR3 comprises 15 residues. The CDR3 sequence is CASSLGQNSLDTQYF. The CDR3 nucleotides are TGCGCCAGCAGCTTGGGGCAAAACAGCCTGGATACGCAGTATTTT.

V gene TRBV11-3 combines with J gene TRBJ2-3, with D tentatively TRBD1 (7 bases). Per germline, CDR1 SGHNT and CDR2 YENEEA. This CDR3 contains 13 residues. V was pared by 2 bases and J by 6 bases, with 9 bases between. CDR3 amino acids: CASSLSGGDTQYF. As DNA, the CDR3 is TGTGCCAGCAGCTTATCAGGGGGGGATACGCAGTATTTT. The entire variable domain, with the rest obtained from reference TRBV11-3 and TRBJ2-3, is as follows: EAGVVQSPRYKIIEKKQPVAFWCNPISGHNTLYWYLQNLGQGPELLIRYENEEAVDDSQLPKDRFSAERLKGVDSTLKIQPAELGDSAVYLCASSLSGGDTQYFGPGTRLTVL.

Written as DNA, the CDR3 is TGTGCCAGCAGTCTCCCAGCGGGGGGATACGAGCAGTACTTC. It encodes CASSLPAGGYEQYF. The rearrangement uses TRBV6-1 and TRBJ2-7, with TRBD2 matching 9 bases. Per germline, CDR1 MNHNS and CDR2 SASEGT. Losses at the gene ends were 5 bases for V and 4 bases for J; bases not matched to a gene: 6. This CDR3 spans 14 amino acids.

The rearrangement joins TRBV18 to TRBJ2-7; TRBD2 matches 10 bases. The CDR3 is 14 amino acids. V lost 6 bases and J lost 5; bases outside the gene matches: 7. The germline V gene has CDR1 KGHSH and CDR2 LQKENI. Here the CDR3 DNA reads TGTGCCAGCTCCCGGCTAGCGGGAGCCCACGAGCAGTACTTC. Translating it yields CASSRLAGAHEQYF.

CDR3 protein: CASSFVREETQYF. The CDR3 nucleotides are TGTGCCAGCAGCTTTGTGAGGGAAGAGACCCAGTACTTC. V gene TRBV7-3 combines with J gene TRBJ2-5, with TRBD2 as a possible D gene (5 bases). Trimming removed 3 bases at V and 3 bases at J, with 8 bases between. There are 13 residues in the CDR3. Germline V lookup: CDR1 SGHTA, CDR2 FQGTGA.

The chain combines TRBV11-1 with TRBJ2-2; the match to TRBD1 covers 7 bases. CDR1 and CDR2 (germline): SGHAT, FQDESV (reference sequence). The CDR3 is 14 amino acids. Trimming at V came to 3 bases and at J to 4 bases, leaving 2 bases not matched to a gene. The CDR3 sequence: CASSFNRGTGELFF. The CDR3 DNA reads TGTGCCAGCAGCTTTAACAGGGGCACCGGGGAGCTGTTTTTT.

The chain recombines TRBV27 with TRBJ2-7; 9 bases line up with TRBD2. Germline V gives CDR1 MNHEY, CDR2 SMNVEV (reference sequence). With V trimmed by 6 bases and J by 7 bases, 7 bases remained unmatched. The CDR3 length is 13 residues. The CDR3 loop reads CASRTTSGREQYF. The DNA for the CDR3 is TGTGCCAGCAGAACCACTAGCGGGCGTGAGCAGTACTTC.

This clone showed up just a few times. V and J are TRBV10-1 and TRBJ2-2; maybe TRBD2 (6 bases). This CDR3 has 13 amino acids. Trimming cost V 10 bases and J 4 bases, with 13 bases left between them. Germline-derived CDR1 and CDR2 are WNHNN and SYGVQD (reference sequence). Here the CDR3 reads CATRDSLTGELFF. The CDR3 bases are TGCGCCACCCGGGACTCACTCACCGGGGAGCTGTTTTTT.

The CDR3 coding sequence is TGTGCCAGCAGTTTTCGTCAGGGCCACTACGAGCAGTACTTC. This gives the protein CASSFRQGHYEQYF. The rearrangement links TRBV28 to TRBJ2-7; possible D gene TRBD1, 5 bases. The CDR3 has 14 residues. CDR1 MDHEN and CDR2 SYDVKM come from the germline V gene. The germline V and J ends were trimmed by 3 bases and 3 bases, with 12 bases remaining between them.

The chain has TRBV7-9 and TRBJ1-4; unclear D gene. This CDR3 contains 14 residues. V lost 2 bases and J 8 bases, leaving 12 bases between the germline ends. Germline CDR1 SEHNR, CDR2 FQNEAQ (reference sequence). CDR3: CASSLNSLGEKLFF. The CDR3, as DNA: TGTGCCAGCAGCTTAAACAGCCTTGGAGAAAAACTGTTTTTT.

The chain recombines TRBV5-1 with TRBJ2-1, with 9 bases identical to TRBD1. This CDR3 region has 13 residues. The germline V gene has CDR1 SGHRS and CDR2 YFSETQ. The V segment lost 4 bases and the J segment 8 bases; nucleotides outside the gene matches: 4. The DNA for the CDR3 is TGCGCCAGCAGCCTGGGACAGGGCCATGAGCAGTTCTTC. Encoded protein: CASSLGQGHEQFF.

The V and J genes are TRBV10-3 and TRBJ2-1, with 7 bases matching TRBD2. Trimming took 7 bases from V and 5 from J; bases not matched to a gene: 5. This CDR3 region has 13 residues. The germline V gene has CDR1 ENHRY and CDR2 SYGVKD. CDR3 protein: CAINREANNEQFF. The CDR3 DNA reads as TGTGCCATCAATCGGGAGGCCAACAATGAGCAGTTCTTC.

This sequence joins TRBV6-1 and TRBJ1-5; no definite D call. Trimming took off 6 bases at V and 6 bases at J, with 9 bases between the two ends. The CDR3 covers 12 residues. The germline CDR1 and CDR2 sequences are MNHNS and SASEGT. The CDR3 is CASSNARQPQHF. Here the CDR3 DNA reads TGTGCCAGCAGCAACGCACGTCAGCCCCAGCATTTT.

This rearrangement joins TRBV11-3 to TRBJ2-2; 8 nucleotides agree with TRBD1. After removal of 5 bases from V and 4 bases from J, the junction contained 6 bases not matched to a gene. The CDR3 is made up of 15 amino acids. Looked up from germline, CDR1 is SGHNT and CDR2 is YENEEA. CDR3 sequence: CASSRQGLPTGELFF. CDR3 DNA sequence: TGTGCCAGCAGCCGACAGGGGCTTCCCACCGGGGAGCTGTTTTTT.

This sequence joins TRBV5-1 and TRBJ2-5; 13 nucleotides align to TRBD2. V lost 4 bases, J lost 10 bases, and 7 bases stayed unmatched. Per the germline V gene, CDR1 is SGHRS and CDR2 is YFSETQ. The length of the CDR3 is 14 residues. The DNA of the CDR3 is TGCGCCAGCAGCGCCGGACTAGCGGGGGTGAACCAGTACTTC. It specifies CASSAGLAGVNQYF. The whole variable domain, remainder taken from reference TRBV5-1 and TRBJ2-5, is KAGVTQTPRYLIKTRGQQVTLSCSPISGHRSVSWYQQTPGQGLQFLFEYFSETQRNKGNFPGRFSGRQFSNSRSEMNVSTLELGDSALYLCASSAGLAGVNQYFGPGTRLLVL.

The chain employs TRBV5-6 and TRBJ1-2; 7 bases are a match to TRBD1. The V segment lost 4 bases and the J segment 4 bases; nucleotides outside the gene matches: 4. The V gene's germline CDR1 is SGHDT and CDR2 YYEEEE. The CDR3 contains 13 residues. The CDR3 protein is CASSQDRVYGYTF. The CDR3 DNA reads TGTGCCAGCAGCCAAGACAGGGTCTATGGCTACACCTTC.

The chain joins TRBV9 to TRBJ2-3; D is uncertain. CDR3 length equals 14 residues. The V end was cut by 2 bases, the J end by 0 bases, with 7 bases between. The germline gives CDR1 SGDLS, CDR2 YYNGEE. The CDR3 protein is CASSVASSTDTQYF. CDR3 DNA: TGTGCCAGCAGCGTGGCCTCTAGCACAGATACGCAGTATTTT.

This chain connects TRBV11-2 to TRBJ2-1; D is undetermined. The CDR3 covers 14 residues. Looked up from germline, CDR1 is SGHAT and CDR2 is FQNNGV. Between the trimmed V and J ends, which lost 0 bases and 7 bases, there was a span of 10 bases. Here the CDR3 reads CASSLDKVGNEQFF. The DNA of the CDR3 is TGTGCCAGCAGCTTAGATAAGGTCGGGAATGAGCAGTTCTTC.

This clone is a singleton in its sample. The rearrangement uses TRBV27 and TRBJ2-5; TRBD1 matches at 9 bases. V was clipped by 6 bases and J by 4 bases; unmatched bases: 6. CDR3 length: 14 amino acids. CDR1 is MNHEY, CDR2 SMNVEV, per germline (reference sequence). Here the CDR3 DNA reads TGTGCCAGCAGAAGAGGACAGGGGCGAGAGACCCAGTACTTC. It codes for CASRRGQGRETQYF.

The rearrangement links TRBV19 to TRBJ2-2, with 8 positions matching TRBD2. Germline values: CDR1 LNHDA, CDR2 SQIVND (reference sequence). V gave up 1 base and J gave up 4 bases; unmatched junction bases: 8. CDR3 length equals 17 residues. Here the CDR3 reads CASSIGTSRPGTGELFF. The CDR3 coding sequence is TGTGCCAGTAGTATAGGGACTAGCCGCCCGGGCACCGGGGAGCTGTTTTTT.

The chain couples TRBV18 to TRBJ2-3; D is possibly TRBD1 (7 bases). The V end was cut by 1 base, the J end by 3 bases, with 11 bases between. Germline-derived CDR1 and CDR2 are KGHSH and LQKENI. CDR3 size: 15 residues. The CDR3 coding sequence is TGTGCCAGCTCACCACAGGGGGGACAGACAGATACGCAGTATTTT. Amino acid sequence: CASSPQGGQTDTQYF.

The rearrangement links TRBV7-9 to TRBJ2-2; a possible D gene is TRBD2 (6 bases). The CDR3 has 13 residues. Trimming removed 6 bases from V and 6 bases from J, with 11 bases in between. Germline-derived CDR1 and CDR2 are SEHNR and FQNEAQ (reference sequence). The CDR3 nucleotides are TGTGCCAGCAGACGGGGGAGCTCCGGGGAGCTGTTTTTT. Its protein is CASRRGSSGELFF.

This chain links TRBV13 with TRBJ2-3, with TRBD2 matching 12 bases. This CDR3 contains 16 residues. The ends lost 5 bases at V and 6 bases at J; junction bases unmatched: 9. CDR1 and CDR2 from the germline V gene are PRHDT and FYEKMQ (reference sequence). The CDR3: CASSPLAGGPLDTQYF. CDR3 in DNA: TGTGCCAGCAGCCCTCTAGCGGGAGGGCCTCTGGATACGCAGTATTTT.

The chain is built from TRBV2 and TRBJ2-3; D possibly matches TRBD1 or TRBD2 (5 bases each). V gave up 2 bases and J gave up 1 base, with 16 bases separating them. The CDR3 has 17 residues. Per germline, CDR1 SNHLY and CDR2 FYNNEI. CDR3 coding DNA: TGTGCCAGCAGTGAACCCCCTTTGGGACGGGGCACAGATACGCAGTATTTT. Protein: CASSEPPLGRGTDTQYF.

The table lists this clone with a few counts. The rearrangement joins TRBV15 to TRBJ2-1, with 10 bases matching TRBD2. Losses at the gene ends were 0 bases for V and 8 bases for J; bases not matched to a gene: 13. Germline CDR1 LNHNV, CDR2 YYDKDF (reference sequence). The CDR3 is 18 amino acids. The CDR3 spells CATSRELGLAGVSHEQFF. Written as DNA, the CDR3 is TGTGCCACCAGCAGAGAACTGGGGCTAGCGGGAGTCTCCCATGAGCAGTTCTTC.

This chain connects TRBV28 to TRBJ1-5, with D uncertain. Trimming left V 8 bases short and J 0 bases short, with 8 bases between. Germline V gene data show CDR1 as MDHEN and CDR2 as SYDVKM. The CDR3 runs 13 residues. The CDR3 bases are TGTGCCAGCTTCGGGGTTAGCAATCAGCCCCAGCATTTT. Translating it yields CASFGVSNQPQHF.

The CDR3 here is CASTYLMNTEAFF. The DNA of the CDR3 is TGTGCCAGTACTTACCTTATGAACACTGAAGCTTTCTTT. The V and J genes are TRBV19 and TRBJ1-1, with D unresolved. Trimming pared 7 bases from V and 0 bases from J, leaving 9 bases between. CDR3 length equals 13 residues. Looked up from germline, CDR1 is LNHDA and CDR2 is SQIVND (reference sequence). Full variable domain (missing parts from reference TRBV19 and TRBJ1-1): DGGITQSPKYLFRKEGQNVTLSCEQNLNHDAMYWYRQDPGQGLRLIYYSQIVNDFQKGDIAEGYSVSREKKESFPLTVTSAQKNPTAFYLCASTYLMNTEAFFGQGTRLTVV.

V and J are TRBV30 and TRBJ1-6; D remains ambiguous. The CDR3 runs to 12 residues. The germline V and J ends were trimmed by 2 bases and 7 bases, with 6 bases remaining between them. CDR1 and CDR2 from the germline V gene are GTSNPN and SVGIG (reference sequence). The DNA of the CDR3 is TGTGCCTGGAGTTCTACGAATTCACCCCTCCACTTT. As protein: CAWSSTNSPLHF.

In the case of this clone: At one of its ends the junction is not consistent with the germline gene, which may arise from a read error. The CDR3 nucleotides read TGTGCTAGCAGCTTAGTAGACTCCGGGGGAGGAAAGACCCAGTACTTC. Encoded protein: CASSLVDSGGGKTQYF. The genes are TRBV7-7 and TRBJ2-5, with D perhaps matching TRBD2 (6 bases). The CDR3 loop spans 16 amino acids. Per germline, CDR1 SSHAT and CDR2 FNYEAQ (reference sequence). Looking up the rest from reference TRBV7-7 and TRBJ2-5 gives the full variable domain: GAGVSQSPRYKVTKRGQDVTLRCDPISSHATLYWYQQALGQGPEFLTYFNYEAQPDKSGLPSDRFSAERPEGSISTLTIQRTEQRDSAMYRCASSLVDSGGGKTQYFGPGTRLLVL.

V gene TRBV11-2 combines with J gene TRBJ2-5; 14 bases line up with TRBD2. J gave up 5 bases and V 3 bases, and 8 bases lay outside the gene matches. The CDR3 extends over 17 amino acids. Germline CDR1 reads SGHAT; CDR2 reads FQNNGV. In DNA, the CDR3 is TGTGCCAGCAGCTTTATCGGGACTAGCGGGAGTGGGGAGACCCAGTACTTC. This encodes CASSFIGTSGSGETQYF.

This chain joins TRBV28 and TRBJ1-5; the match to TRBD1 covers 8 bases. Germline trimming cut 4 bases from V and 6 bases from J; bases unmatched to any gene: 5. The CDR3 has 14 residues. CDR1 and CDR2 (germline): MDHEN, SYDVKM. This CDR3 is CASSSGQGGQPQHF. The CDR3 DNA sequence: TGTGCCAGCAGTTCTGGACAGGGCGGTCAGCCCCAGCATTTT.